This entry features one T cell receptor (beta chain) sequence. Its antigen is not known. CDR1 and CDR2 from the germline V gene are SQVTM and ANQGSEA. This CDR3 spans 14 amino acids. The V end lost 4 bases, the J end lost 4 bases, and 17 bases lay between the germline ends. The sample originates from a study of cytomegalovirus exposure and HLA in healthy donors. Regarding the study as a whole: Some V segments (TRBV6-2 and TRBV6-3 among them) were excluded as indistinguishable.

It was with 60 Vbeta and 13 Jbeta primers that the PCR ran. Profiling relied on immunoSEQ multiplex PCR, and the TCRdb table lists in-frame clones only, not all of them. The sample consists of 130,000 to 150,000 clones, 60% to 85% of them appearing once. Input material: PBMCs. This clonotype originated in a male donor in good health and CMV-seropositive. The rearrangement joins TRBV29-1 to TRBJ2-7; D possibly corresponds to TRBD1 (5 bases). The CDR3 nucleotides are TGCAGCGTTGGGGGTTTCAGGGTTGGATACGAGCAGTACTTC. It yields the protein CSVGGFRVGYEQYF.